The 9 T cell receptor beta chains in this list originate from one sample, sequenced in a study of blood T cell repertoires in COVID-19. Here immunoSEQ multiplex PCR was the method, and the copy in TCRdb shows in-frame clones only, minus some. The sample shows about 320,000 clones, roughly 85% of them seen only once. The source material was peripheral blood. These receptors came from a human donor in a cohort sampled during active COVID-19.

CDR3 sequence: CASSPDRGHSYEQYF. The CDR3 DNA reads as TGTGCCAGTAGCCCTGACAGGGGGCATAGCTACGAGCAGTACTTC. V gene TRBV19 combines with J gene TRBJ2-7; 10 nucleotides agree with TRBD1. Germline CDR1 and CDR2: LNHDA and SQIVND (reference sequence). CDR3 length: 15 residues. After removal of 6 bases from V and 3 bases from J, the junction contained 8 bases not matched to a gene.

The chain links TRBV21-1 to TRBJ2-5; the table's D call of TRBD1 was not tested on the DNA. TRBV21-1 is labeled a pseudogene. The CDR3 has 14 amino acids. CDR3 DNA: TGTGCCAGCAGCACACTGACAGGCCAAGAGACCCAGTACTTC. Translating it yields CASSTLTGQETQYF.

V is TRBV27 and J is TRBJ2-7; the D is unclear. V was clipped by 8 bases and J by 2 bases, with 4 bases between them. Per germline, CDR1 MNHEY and CDR2 SMNVEV (reference sequence). The CDR3 totals 10 residues. CDR3 in DNA: TGTGCCAGCCAGACCTACGAGCAGTACTTC. Protein product: CASQTYEQYF.

The V gene is TRBV30, the J gene TRBJ1-5, with a weak D call TRBD1 (6 bases). Per the germline V gene, CDR1 is GTSNPN and CDR2 is SVGIG (reference sequence). The CDR3 extends over 16 amino acids. The germline V and J ends were trimmed by 2 bases and 5 bases, with 19 bases remaining between them. The CDR3 loop reads CAWSKDYLTGDQPQHF. The CDR3 DNA is TGTGCCTGGAGTAAGGATTATTTGACAGGTGATCAGCCCCAGCATTTT.

The chain recombines TRBV7-9 with TRBJ1-4; D unclear. The CDR3 is 14 residues long. CDR1 SEHNR and CDR2 FQNEAQ come from the germline V gene (reference sequence). Trimming stripped 3 bases from V and 4 bases from J, with 9 bases between. The chain's CDR3 is CASSFDGLNEKLFF. DNA of the CDR3: TGTGCCAGCAGCTTTGACGGACTTAATGAAAAACTGTTTTTT.

There are a few counts of this clone. In the same sample, other DNA sequences code for this CDR3. This chain uses TRBV5-1 with TRBJ2-7, with D unresolved. V lost 4 bases and J lost 0, with 5 bases in between. From germline, CDR1 is SGHRS and CDR2 YFSETQ. This CDR3 is 12 amino acids long. CDR3 in DNA: TGCGCCAGCAGCCCCAACTCCTACGAGCAGTACTTC. The encoded protein is CASSPNSYEQYF. Filled out from reference TRBV5-1 and TRBJ2-7, the complete variable domain reads KAGVTQTPRYLIKTRGQQVTLSCSPISGHRSVSWYQQTPGQGLQFLFEYFSETQRNKGNFPGRFSGRQFSNSRSEMNVSTLELGDSALYLCASSPNSYEQYFGPGTRLTVT.

The chain is built from TRBV2 and TRBJ2-5; weak D call: TRBD2 (5 bases). Germline values: CDR1 SNHLY, CDR2 FYNNEI. This CDR3 comprises 14 residues. Trimming took off 3 bases at V and 5 bases at J, with 13 bases between the two ends. CDR3 coding DNA: TGTGCCAGCAGTGAGGATGTTGGGAGTGAGACCCAGTACTTC. Its translation: CASSEDVGSETQYF.

This chain connects TRBV6-5 to TRBJ1-1; D is uncertain. V dropped 11 bases and J dropped 3 bases, with 16 bases sitting between them. In germline, CDR1 is MNHEY, CDR2 SVGAGI. The CDR3 sequence is 13 residues long. CDR3 sequence: CASSLPGDTEAFF. In DNA, the CDR3 is TGTGCCTCCAGTCTCCCCGGAGACACTGAAGCTTTCTTT.

This chain links TRBV19 with TRBJ2-3, with 9 bases that match TRBD2. Looked up from germline, CDR1 is LNHDA and CDR2 is SQIVND (reference sequence). The J segment lost 3 bases and the V segment lost 6 bases, leaving 7 bases of the junction unmatched. This CDR3 is 15 amino acids long. Here the CDR3 DNA reads TGTGCCAGTAGACCGCGGGGGGGCAAAACAGATACGCAGTATTTT. It is translated as CASRPRGGKTDTQYF.